What follows is one T cell receptor beta chain and its context. The protocol was immunoSEQ multiplex PCR, while the TCRdb copy is restricted to in-frame clones and leaves out a portion. The data show around 250,000 clones, around 82% seen once. This entry comes from a study of blood T cell repertoires in COVID-19. The CDR3 length is 13 residues. The germline V gene has CDR1 MDHEN and CDR2 SYDVKM. The V and J ends lost 6 bases and 8 bases, in that order; junction bases with no gene match: 8. The chain is built from TRBV28 and TRBJ1-2, with TRBD1 identical over 8 bases. This receptor was identified in a human donor in a cohort sampled during active COVID-19. Sequenced: peripheral blood. CDR3 protein: CASRGGRGQGYTF. The CDR3 DNA reads as TGTGCCAGCAGGGGGGGCAGGGGGCAAGGCTACACCTTC.